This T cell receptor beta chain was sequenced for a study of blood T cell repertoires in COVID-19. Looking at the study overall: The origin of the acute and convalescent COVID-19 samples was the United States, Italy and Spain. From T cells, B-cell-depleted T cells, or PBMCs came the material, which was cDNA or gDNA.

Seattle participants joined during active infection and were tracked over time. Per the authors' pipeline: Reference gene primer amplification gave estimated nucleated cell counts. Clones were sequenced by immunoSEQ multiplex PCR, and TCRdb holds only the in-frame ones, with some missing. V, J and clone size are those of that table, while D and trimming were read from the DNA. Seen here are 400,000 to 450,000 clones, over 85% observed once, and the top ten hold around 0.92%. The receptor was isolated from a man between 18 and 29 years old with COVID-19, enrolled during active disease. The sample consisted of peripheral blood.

As DNA, the CDR3 is TGTGCCAGCACTCCATCGACAGGACCGTATTCACCCCTCCACTTT. This gives the protein CASTPSTGPYSPLHF. This rearrangement joins TRBV6-5 to TRBJ1-6, with D possibly matching TRBD1 (6 bases). The CDR3 length is 15 residues. The germline V gene has CDR1 MNHEY and CDR2 SVGAGI. V was clipped by 7 bases and J by 8 bases, with 18 bases between them.